Sequencing of this T cell receptor (beta chain) was carried out in a study of PD-1 and CTLA-4 blockade in melanoma. V lost 2 bases and J lost 1, with 6 bases in between. Germline CDR1 and CDR2: SGHTA and FQGTGA. There are 13 residues in the CDR3. Assay: immunoSEQ multiplex PCR; the TCRdb copy retains only in-frame clones and omits some. This table has tens of thousands of clones, around 90% appearing once. The chain has TRBV7-3 and TRBJ2-7, with unresolved D. The sequenced sample was CD8+ T cells from peripheral blood, obtained before anti-PD-1 treatment. This clonotype originated in a human donor with melanoma. CDR3 region: CASSLGRSYEQYF. The CDR3 DNA sequence: TGTGCCAGCAGCTTAGGGCGGTCCTACGAGCAGTACTTC.